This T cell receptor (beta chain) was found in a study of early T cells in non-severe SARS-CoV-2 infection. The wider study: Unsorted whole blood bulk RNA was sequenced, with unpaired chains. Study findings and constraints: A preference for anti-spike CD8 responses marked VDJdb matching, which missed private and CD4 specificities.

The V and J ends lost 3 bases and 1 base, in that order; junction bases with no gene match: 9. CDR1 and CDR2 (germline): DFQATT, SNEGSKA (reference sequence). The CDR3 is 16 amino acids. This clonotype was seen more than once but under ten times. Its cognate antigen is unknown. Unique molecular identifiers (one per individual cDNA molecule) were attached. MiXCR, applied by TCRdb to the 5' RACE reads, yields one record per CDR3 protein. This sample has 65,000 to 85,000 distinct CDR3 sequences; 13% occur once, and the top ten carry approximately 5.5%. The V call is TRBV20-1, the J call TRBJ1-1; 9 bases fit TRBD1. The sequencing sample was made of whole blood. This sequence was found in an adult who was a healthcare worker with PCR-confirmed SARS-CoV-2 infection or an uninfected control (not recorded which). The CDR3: CSASKGTGLQNTEAFF. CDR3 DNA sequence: TGCAGTGCTAGCAAAGGGACAGGGCTCCAGAACACTGAAGCTTTCTTT.